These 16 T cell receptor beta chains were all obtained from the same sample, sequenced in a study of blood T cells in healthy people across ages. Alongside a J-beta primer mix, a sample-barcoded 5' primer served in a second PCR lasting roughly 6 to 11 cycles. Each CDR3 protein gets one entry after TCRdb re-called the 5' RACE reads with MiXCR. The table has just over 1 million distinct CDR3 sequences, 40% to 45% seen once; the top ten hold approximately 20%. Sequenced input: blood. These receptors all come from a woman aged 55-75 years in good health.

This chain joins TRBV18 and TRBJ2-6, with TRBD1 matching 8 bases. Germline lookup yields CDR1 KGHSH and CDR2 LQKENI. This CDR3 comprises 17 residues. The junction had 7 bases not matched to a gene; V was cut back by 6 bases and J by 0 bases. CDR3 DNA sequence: TGTGCCAGCTCGCGGGACAGGACGACCTCTGGGGCCAACGTCCTGACTTTC. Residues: CASSRDRTTSGANVLTF.

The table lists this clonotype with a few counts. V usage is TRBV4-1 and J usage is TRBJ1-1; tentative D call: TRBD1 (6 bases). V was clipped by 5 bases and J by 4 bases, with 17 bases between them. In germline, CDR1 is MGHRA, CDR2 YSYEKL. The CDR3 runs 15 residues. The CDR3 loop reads CASSFGQGMGTEAFF. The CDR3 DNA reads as TGCGCCAGCAGCTTCGGGCAGGGGATGGGCACTGAAGCTTTCTTT.

The CDR3 is CASGPEGRLAKFF. DNA for the CDR3: TGTGCCAGCGGACCTGAAGGAAGACTAGCTAAGTTCTTC. The rearrangement uses TRBV7-9 and TRBJ2-1; the match to TRBD2 covers 7 bases. V gave up 8 bases and J gave up 14 bases; unmatched junction bases: 15. Looked up from germline, CDR1 is SEHNR and CDR2 is FQNEAQ (reference sequence). This CDR3 spans 13 amino acids.

The CDR3 sequence: CSARPRDWLTDTQYF. The CDR3 bases are TGCAGTGCTAGACCCCGGGACTGGCTCACAGATACGCAGTATTTT. This sequence joins TRBV20-1 and TRBJ2-3; possible D gene TRBD2, 6 bases. The CDR3 loop spans 15 amino acids. V dropped 2 bases and J dropped 2 bases, with 14 bases sitting between them. The germline CDR1 and CDR2 sequences are DFQATT and SNEGSKA (reference sequence).

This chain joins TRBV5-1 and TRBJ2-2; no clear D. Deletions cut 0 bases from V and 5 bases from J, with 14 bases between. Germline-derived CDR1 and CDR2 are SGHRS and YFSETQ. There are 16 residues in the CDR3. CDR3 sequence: CASSLGSDRMTGELFF. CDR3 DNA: TGCGCCAGCAGCTTGGGTTCAGACCGTATGACCGGGGAGCTGTTTTTT.

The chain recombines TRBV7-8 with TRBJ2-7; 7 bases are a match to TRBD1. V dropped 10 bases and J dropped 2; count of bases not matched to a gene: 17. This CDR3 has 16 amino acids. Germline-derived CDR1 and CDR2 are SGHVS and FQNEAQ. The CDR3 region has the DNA TGTGCCACCAAAGACCTGGGTCCGCAGGGGGCCTACGAGCAGTACTTC. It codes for CATKDLGPQGAYEQYF.

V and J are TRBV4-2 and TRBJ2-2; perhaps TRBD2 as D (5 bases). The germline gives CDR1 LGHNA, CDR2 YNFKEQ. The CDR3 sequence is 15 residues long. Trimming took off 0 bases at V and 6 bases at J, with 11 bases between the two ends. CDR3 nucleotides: TGTGCCAGCAGCCAAGAAAGGACTGGAGCCGGGGAGCTGTTTTTT. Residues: CASSQERTGAGELFF.

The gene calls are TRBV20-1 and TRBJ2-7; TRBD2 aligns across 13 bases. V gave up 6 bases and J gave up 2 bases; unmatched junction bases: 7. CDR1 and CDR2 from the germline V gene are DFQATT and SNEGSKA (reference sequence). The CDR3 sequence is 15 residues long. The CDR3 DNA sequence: TGCAGTGCCCACGGGACTAGCGGGACCACCTACGAGCAGTACTTC. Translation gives CSAHGTSGTTYEQYF.

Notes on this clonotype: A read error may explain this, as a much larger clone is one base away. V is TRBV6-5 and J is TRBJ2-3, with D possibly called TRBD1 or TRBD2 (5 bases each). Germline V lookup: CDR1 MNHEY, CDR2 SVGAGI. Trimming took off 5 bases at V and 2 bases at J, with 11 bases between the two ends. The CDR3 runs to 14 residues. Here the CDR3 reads CASSDWGNTDTQYF. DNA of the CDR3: TGTGCCAGCAGTGATTGGGGGAACACAGATACGCAGTATTTT.

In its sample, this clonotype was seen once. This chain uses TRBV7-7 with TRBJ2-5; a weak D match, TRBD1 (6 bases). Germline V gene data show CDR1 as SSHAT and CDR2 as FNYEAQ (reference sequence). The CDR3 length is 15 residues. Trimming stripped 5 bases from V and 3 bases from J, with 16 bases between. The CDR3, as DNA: TGTGCCAGCAGCCCGGACCTAAGACAGGAAGAGACCCAGTACTTC. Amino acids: CASSPDLRQEETQYF.

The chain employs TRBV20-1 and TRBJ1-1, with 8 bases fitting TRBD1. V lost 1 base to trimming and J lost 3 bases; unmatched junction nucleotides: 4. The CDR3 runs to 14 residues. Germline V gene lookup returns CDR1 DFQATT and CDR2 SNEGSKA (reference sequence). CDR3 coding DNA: TGCAGTGCTAGAGTCGGACAGGGCCACACTGAAGCTTTCTTT. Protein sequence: CSARVGQGHTEAFF.

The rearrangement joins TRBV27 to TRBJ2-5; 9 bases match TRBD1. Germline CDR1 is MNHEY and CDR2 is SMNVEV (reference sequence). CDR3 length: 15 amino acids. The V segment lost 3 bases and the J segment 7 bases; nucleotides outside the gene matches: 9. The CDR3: CASSFAGQGVGTQYF. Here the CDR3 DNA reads TGTGCCAGCAGTTTCGCGGGACAGGGCGTTGGGACCCAGTACTTC.

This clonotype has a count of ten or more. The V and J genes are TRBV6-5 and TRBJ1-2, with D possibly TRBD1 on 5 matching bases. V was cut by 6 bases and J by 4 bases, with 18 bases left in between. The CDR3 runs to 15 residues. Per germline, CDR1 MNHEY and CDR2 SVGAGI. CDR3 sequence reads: CASRSRAGRRYGYTF. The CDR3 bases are TGTGCCAGCAGGTCAAGGGCAGGGAGGCGCTATGGCTACACCTTC.

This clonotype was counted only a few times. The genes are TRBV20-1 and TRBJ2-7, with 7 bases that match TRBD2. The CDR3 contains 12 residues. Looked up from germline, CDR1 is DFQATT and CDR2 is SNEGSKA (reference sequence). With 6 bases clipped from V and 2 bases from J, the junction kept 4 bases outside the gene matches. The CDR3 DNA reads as TGCAGTGCGGGGGGGACCCCCTACGAGCAGTACTTC. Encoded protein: CSAGGTPYEQYF.

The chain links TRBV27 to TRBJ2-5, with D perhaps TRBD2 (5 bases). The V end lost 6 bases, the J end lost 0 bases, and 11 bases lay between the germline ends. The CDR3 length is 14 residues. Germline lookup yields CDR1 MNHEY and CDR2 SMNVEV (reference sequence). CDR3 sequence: CASRDYKYQETQYF. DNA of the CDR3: TGTGCCAGCAGAGACTACAAGTACCAAGAGACCCAGTACTTC.

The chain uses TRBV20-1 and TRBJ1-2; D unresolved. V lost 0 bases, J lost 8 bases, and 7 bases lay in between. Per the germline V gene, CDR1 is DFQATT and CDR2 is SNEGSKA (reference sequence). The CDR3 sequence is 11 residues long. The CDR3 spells CSARDHPGYTF. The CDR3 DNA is TGCAGTGCTAGAGATCATCCCGGCTACACCTTC.